This T cell receptor beta chain emerged from a study of T cell repertoires in cytomegalovirus infection. Whole-study context: CMV epitopes that were recently identified and HLA-C-restricted were used alongside well-studied HLA-B-restricted ones.

With respect to this clonotype: The antigen is not known.

TCRdb redid the calling of the reads with MiXCR, one entry per CDR3 protein. The table has roughly 310,000 distinct CDR3 sequences, just under 30% seen once. Study-wide results and caveats: The cumulative frequency of public TCR beta families identified carriers of CMV plus the relevant HLA.

The CDR3 covers 16 residues. After removal of 5 bases from V and 6 bases from J, the junction contained 10 bases not matched to a gene. In germline, CDR1 is SGHVS, CDR2 FNYEAQ. The sequenced sample was cultured PBMCs, obtained from culture after CMV antigen stimulation. The rearrangement joins TRBV7-6 to TRBJ2-2; TRBD2 agrees at 9 bases. This TCR was sampled from a human donor in good health (CMV status not recorded). Some clones in this sample may be carry-over from other donors' samples. This CDR3 is CASSHRRGGPPGELFF. The CDR3 DNA follows: TGTGCCAGCAGCCACCGGCGGGGGGGCCCCCCCGGGGAGCTGTTTTTT.